Listed below are T cell receptor beta chains from one sample, sequenced in a study of glioma-infiltrating T cells. TCRdb itself ran the multiplex PCR reads through MiXCR, one entry per CDR3 protein. Of 400,000 or so distinct CDR3 sequences listed, about 40% are singletons. The sequenced material came from glioma tissue, nonneoplastic brain tissue, or PBMCs (not recorded which). These receptors originate from a human donor with low-grade glioma or glioblastoma, undergoing nonglioma brain surgery, or in good health (not recorded which). Both conserved end residues are part of each CDR3. D genes are given only for firm matches. Size tells how often a clone was seen (once, few, many) or the class of an expanded clone, and some rows leave it out.

TGTGCCAGTAAGCCGAAAAGGGGGACTAGCGGGCCTCAAGAGACCCAGTACTTC	CASKPKRGTSGPQETQYF	few	TRBV27	TRBJ2-5	TRBD2
TGCGCCAGCAGCCAAGGGGGGAACTCCTACGAGCAGTACTTC	CASSQGGNSYEQYF	few	TRBV4-1	TRBJ2-7	NA
TGCAGTTCTAGAGACCCGGGACTAGCGGGAAACGAGCAGTACTTC	CSSRDPGLAGNEQYF	NA	TRBV20-1	TRBJ2-7	TRBD2
TGTGCCAGCAGTTTAAACGGCAGGGAAGCTTTCTTT	CASSLNGREAFF	many	TRBV27	TRBJ1-1	NA
TGTGCCAGCACATCCCCCATCCGACAGGGTCCTAACTATGGCTACACCTTC	CASTSPIRQGPNYGYTF	many	TRBV6-1	TRBJ1-2	TRBD1
TGCAGTGCTAGACCGGTTAGCGGGAGAAGGAATGAGCAGTTCTTC	CSARPVSGRRNEQFF	NA	TRBV20-1	TRBJ2-1	TRBD2
TGTGCCAGCAGCTTAAACAGGGTGGCTTCACCCCTCCACTTT	CASSLNRVASPLHF	few	TRBV7-2	TRBJ1-6	NA
TGTGCCAGTAGTACCCCGTTCGGAGATACGCAGTATTTT	CASSTPFGDTQYF	NA	TRBV19	TRBJ2-3	NA
TGTGCCAGTAGTATAAAGGGAGTAAGAGGAGAGACCCAGTACTTC	CASSIKGVRGETQYF	NA	TRBV19	TRBJ2-5	NA
TGTGCCAGCAGCCAAGAAACGGTGCGGGGCCACTACGAGCAGTACTTC	CASSQETVRGHYEQYF	NA	TRBV4-2	TRBJ2-7	NA
TGCAGTGCCACCCCCGACAGGCACACAGATACGCAGTATTTT	CSATPDRHTDTQYF	many	TRBV20-1	TRBJ2-3	NA
TGTGCCAGCAGTTGCCCGGAGTGCAATGAGCAGTTCTTC	CASSCPECNEQFF	many	TRBV6-1	TRBJ2-1	NA
TGTGCCAGCAGTCCCGGGACACAGGCTGAAGCTTTCTTT	CASSPGTQAEAFF	many	TRBV25-1	TRBJ1-1	NA
TGCGCCAGCAGCCAAGGGGGCTCGGTCTACAATGAGCAGTTCTTC	CASSQGGSVYNEQFF	NA	TRBV4-1	TRBJ2-1	NA
TGTGCCAGCAGCTTAGCTGGGACCTCCTACGGGCAGTACTTC	CASSLAGTSYGQYF	NA	TRBV7-2	TRBJ2-7	NA
TGTGCCAGCAGCTCCATGCGGGGTGCGGCTTTCTTT	CASSSMRGAAFF	few	TRBV7-2	TRBJ1-1	NA
TGTGCCAGCAGCTTAGTCGGACACTCGCAGGGGGATGGCTACACCTTC	CASSLVGHSQGDGYTF	NA	TRBV7-8	TRBJ1-2	TRBD1
TGTGCCAGTAGTATAGTTCCTAGCGGGAGACCTCCCGCCCAGTACTTC	CASSIVPSGRPPAQYF	NA	TRBV19	TRBJ2-5	TRBD2
TGTGCCAGCAGCTCTCTTAGCGGGAATGGAGACGAGCAGTACTTC	CASSSLSGNGDEQYF	NA	TRBV5-6	TRBJ2-7	TRBD2
TGTGCCAGCAGTTTACTCAATCCGGGAGGGCCGAACGAGCAGTACTTC	CASSLLNPGGPNEQYF	many	TRBV27	TRBJ2-7	TRBD2
TGTGCCACCAGCAGAGAAAGCTCTGGAAACACCATATATTTT	CATSRESSGNTIYF	NA	TRBV15	TRBJ1-3	NA
TGCAGTGCTAGAGATAGGAGGGGCCGCACAGATACGCAGTATTTT	CSARDRRGRTDTQYF	NA	TRBV20-1	TRBJ2-3	NA
TGTGCCAGCAGTGAGATAGCGGGAGAGGTGCGAGAGACCCAGTACTTC	CASSEIAGEVRETQYF	NA	TRBV28	TRBJ2-5	TRBD2
TGTGCCAGCAGAATTGACAGAGACAACACTGAAGCTTTCTTT	CASRIDRDNTEAFF	NA	TRBV12-3/TRBV12-4	TRBJ1-1	NA